This TCR beta chain was identified during a study of OX40 agonist ivuxolimab in advanced cancers. Study-wide context: The costimulatory receptor OX40 (CD134) was targeted by ivuxolimab, a fully human IgG2 agonistic monoclonal antibody. In the dose-escalation cohort, around four fifths of patients were male, and the mean age was around 60 years, with a range of roughly 20 to 80. Peripheral TCRbeta sequencing was intended to test whether TCR sequence diversity was altered and clonal T-cell expansion was caused by ivuxolimab. Partial responses were achieved by three dose-escalation patients, of whom one had hepatocellular carcinoma and two had cutaneous melanoma. Intravenous ivuxolimab was administered to patients every 2 weeks at six dose levels: 0.01, 0.1, 0.3, 1.5, 3 and 10 mg/kg. Of the approximately 50 dose-escalation patients, hepatocellular carcinoma was present in around 19, melanoma in roughly 15, renal cell carcinoma in 9 and head and neck cancer in 9. Prior anti-PD-1, anti-PD-L1 or anti-CTLA-4 therapy was permitted, and approximately 40% of dose-escalation patients had received checkpoint inhibitors. The paper reports the monotherapy dose-escalation portion (N ≈ 50 patients) of the phase I ivuxolimab trial. Findings and caveats that apply to the study as a whole: In the 0.1-3.0 mg/kg groups, partial responders had among the lowest normalized peripheral clonal expansion, particularly in CD8+ T cells. After ivuxolimab, expanded clones were on average more numerous among CD8+ T cells than among CD4+ T cells. The antigen specificity of the clonally expanded peripheral T cells was not determined. At doses from 0.1 to 3.0 mg/kg, clonal expansion was seen in both CD4+ and CD8+ blood T cells between baseline and week 6. Low levels of normalized T-cell clonal expansion were also seen in some patients who did not respond.

To sequence the TCRbeta CDR3 region, genomic DNA was isolated from the sorted cells. TCRbeta CDR3 regions were sequenced using the immunoSEQ Assay. TCRdb took over this immuneACCESS table, retaining in-frame rearrangements with V and J assigned. Such tables are incomplete; in checked studies, under half of the missing clones stem from an unresolved V gene, and the remainder is unexplained. Here the sample has about 3,000 clones; 60% to 85% occur a single time. The top ten clonotypes cover approximately 19% of the sample. For this clone: Its antigen remains unidentified. No base quality information exists; no much larger clone differs at one position.

Patients with autoimmune disease history or receiving systemic immunosuppression were excluded from the trial. Peripheral blood for TCR sequencing was collected from all dose cohorts at baseline, on cycle 4 day 1, and on cycle 7 day 1. Samples were obtained from an open-label, multicenter, first-in-human phase I dose-escalation trial of ivuxolimab. Adults with locally advanced or metastatic head and neck squamous cell, hepatocellular, melanoma or renal cell carcinoma were enrolled in the trial. CD4+ and CD8+ T cells were sorted separately from peripheral blood before TCR sequencing. The germline ends are 6 bases apart after V is trimmed by 11 bases and J by 4 bases. CDR1 and CDR2 were assigned from the germline V gene as MNHNS and SASEGT. Counted from cysteine to phenylalanine, this CDR3 has 9 amino acids. The entry retains the CDR3 DNA only, 27 bases that are in frame from base 1.

This sequence uses TRBV6-1 and TRBJ2-7, with TRBD2 tentatively as D gene (6 bases match). The clonotype comes from an adult with an advanced solid tumor such as melanoma, head and neck, liver or kidney cancer. This specimen consisted of CD4+ or CD8+ T cells sorted from blood, obtained in a trial of the OX40 agonist ivuxolimab. The CDR3 region has the sequence CAGGYEQYF. The base sequence is TGTGCCGGGGGGTACGAGCAGTACTTC.